This T cell receptor (beta chain) was recorded in a study of response to subunit inactivated influenza vaccine. The study's findings and limits: It was suggested by the authors that few new T cells are recruited by each seasonal influenza vaccination.

From the RT-PCR reads, TCRdb called clonotypes with MiXCR, one entry per CDR3 protein. This table has 560,000 or so distinct CDR3 sequences, about 7.6% appearing once. CDR3 size: 14 residues. Trimming removed 5 bases from V and 4 bases from J, with 14 bases in between. This clonotype was seen ten or more times. Its antigen is as yet unknown. This TCR came from a man in his fifties or sixties who received an inactivated influenza vaccine. The V and J genes are TRBV12-3 or TRBV12-4 and TRBJ1-1; no reliable D call. Sequenced material: PBMCs from blood, taken around 25 months after vaccination. Here the CDR3 DNA reads TGTGCCAGCAGTCCTAACCGAGGAAGCACTGAAGCTTTCTTT. The encoded protein is CASSPNRGSTEAFF.